The sequence of this T cell receptor (beta chain) was determined in a study of blood T cell repertoires in COVID-19. Overall study context: Samples came from the United States, Italy and Spain, spanning acute and convalescent COVID-19. In each case, the material was cDNA or gDNA derived from T cells, B-cell-depleted T cells, or PBMCs.

CDR3 length equals 16 residues. Trimming took 1 base from V and 3 from J, leaving 13 bases between them. Germline CDR1 and CDR2: SGHVS and FNYEAQ. Per the study methods: Estimated nucleated cell counts came from reference gene primer amplification. The table came from immunoSEQ multiplex PCR; TCRdb's copy has only in-frame clones and leaves some out. V and J calls and clone size are copied from that table; D and trimming were computed from the DNA. The sample has about 71,000 clones; 80% to 90% are singletons. This chain connects TRBV7-6 to TRBJ2-4; D is possibly TRBD2 (6 bases). The receptor was derived from a human donor in a cohort sampled during active COVID-19. Sequenced sample: peripheral blood. In DNA, the CDR3 is TGTGCCAGCAGCTTAGGTGGGACCGGGAGCAAAAACATTCAGTACTTC. It encodes CASSLGGTGSKNIQYF.